One sample yielded the 11 T cell receptor beta chains listed below, sequenced in a study of blood T cell repertoires in COVID-19. The protocol was immunoSEQ multiplex PCR, while the TCRdb copy is restricted to in-frame clones and leaves out a portion. The sample holds 200,000 to 250,000 clones, 65% to 85% seen once. The source material was PBMCs or T cells enriched from blood (not recorded which). The origin of the receptors is a woman aged 35 to 49 who had recovered from COVID-19.

The gene calls are TRBV7-2 and TRBJ2-1; 7 nucleotides match TRBD1. CDR1 SGHTA and CDR2 FQGNSA come from the germline V gene. V trimming: 6 bases; J trimming: 5 bases; junction bases outside the gene matches: 7. This CDR3 is 14 amino acids long. The CDR3 DNA follows: TGTGCCAGCAGTGCCACGGGACAGAACAATGAGCAGTTCTTC. Its translation is CASSATGQNNEQFF.

The chain combines TRBV6-2 or TRBV6-3 with TRBJ1-4, with D perhaps matching TRBD1 (5 bases). This CDR3 region has 15 residues. V lost 0 bases to trimming and J lost 10 bases, with 15 bases between them. CDR1 is MNHEY, CDR2 SVGEGT, per germline. This CDR3 reads CASSYSIGRGGKLFF. The CDR3 region has the DNA TGTGCCAGCAGTTACTCGATTGGAAGGGGCGGAAAACTGTTTTTT.

Notes on this clone: At one boundary the junction diverges from the germline segment, which might be a read error. The gene calls are TRBV5-1 and TRBJ2-3; a possible D gene is TRBD1 (5 bases). CDR1 SGHRS and CDR2 YFSETQ come from the germline V gene. This CDR3 region has 12 residues. The CDR3 DNA reads as TGCGCCAGCACCTATGGGGCAGAGACGCAGTATTTT. Translation: CASTYGAETQYF. Drawing the rest from reference TRBV5-1 and TRBJ2-3, the complete variable domain is KAGVTQTPRYLIKTRGQQVTLSCSPISGHRSVSWYQQTPGQGLQFLFEYFSETQRNKGNFPGRFSGRQFSNSRSEMNVSTLELGDSALYLCASTYGAETQYFGPGTRLTVL.

The chain combines TRBV5-5 with TRBJ1-4; TRBD1 matches at 7 bases. This CDR3 has 14 residues. Germline-derived CDR1 and CDR2 are SGHKS and YYEKEE (reference sequence). V shed 4 bases and J 6 bases; nucleotides not matched to a gene: 6. The CDR3 is CASSPDRPYEKLFF. The CDR3 nucleotides read TGTGCCAGCAGCCCGGACAGGCCATATGAAAAACTGTTTTTT. The variable domain in full, with the rest retrieved from reference TRBV5-5 and TRBJ1-4, is DAGVTQSPTHLIKTRGQQVTLRCSPISGHKSVSWYQQVLGQGPQFIFQYYEKEERGRGNFPDRFSARQFPNYSSELNVNALLLGDSALYLCASSPDRPYEKLFFGSGTQLSVL.

This clone has at least ten counts. V and J are TRBV6-1 and TRBJ1-2, with D hard to call. The V gene's germline CDR1 is MNHNS and CDR2 SASEGT. The V gene lost 1 base and the J gene lost 2 bases, with 2 bases spanning the gap. This CDR3 comprises 12 residues. CDR3 nucleotides: TGTGCCAGCAGTGAAGTAAACTATGGCTACACCTTC. Protein sequence: CASSEVNYGYTF.

The table lists this clone with a count of one. V usage is TRBV2 and J usage is TRBJ2-5; D may be TRBD1 (6 bases). Germline lookup yields CDR1 SNHLY and CDR2 FYNNEI. CDR3 size: 15 residues. Trimming pared 5 bases from V and 4 bases from J, leaving 17 bases between. Here the CDR3 reads CASSNQNRDGETQYF. The CDR3 DNA reads as TGTGCCAGCAGTAACCAAAACAGGGACGGAGAGACCCAGTACTTC.

The V call is TRBV20-1, the J call TRBJ2-3; no clear D gene. The CDR3 contains 11 residues. Trimming took 3 bases from V and 4 from J, leaving 5 bases between them. The germline gives CDR1 DFQATT, CDR2 SNEGSKA (reference sequence). The CDR3 is CSASFADTQYF. The CDR3 DNA is TGCAGTGCTAGTTTCGCAGATACGCAGTATTTT.

This sequence joins TRBV10-3 and TRBJ2-3, with D possibly matching TRBD2 (5 bases). The CDR3 totals 14 residues. Germline V gene sequence: CDR1 ENHRY, CDR2 SYGVKD. V lost 4 bases, J lost 2 bases, and 10 bases lay in between. Here the CDR3 reads CAISGWGATDTQYF. Written as DNA, the CDR3 is TGTGCCATCAGTGGGTGGGGAGCCACAGATACGCAGTATTTT.

The gene calls are TRBV4-1 and TRBJ1-2; D may be TRBD1 (5 bases). CDR1 and CDR2 (germline): MGHRA, YSYEKL. There are 14 residues in the CDR3. Trimming took off 6 bases at V and 2 bases at J, with 13 bases between the two ends. The CDR3 nucleotides read TGCGCCAGCAGGAGCGTTCGGGGGAACTATGGCTACACCTTC. Its protein product is CASRSVRGNYGYTF.

This chain connects TRBV5-1 to TRBJ2-7; 8 nucleotides agree with TRBD1. After removal of 7 bases from V and 5 bases from J, the junction contained 14 bases not matched to a gene. The germline CDR1 and CDR2 sequences are SGHRS and YFSETQ. The CDR3 is 15 residues long. CDR3 DNA sequence: TGCGCCAGCGGACCCCGACAGGGGCCGCAAGACGAGCAGTACTTC. It is translated as CASGPRQGPQDEQYF. Full variable domain (missing parts from reference TRBV5-1 and TRBJ2-7): KAGVTQTPRYLIKTRGQQVTLSCSPISGHRSVSWYQQTPGQGLQFLFEYFSETQRNKGNFPGRFSGRQFSNSRSEMNVSTLELGDSALYLCASGPRQGPQDEQYFGPGTRLTVT.

The chain carries TRBV28 and TRBJ1-5; tentative D call: TRBD1 (5 bases). CDR3 length: 15 amino acids. Germline V gene lookup returns CDR1 MDHEN and CDR2 SYDVKM. V was pared by 5 bases and J by 1 base, with 12 bases between. The CDR3 is CASSPRTPSNQPQHF. The CDR3 DNA follows: TGTGCCAGCAGTCCCCGGACACCGAGCAATCAGCCCCAGCATTTT.